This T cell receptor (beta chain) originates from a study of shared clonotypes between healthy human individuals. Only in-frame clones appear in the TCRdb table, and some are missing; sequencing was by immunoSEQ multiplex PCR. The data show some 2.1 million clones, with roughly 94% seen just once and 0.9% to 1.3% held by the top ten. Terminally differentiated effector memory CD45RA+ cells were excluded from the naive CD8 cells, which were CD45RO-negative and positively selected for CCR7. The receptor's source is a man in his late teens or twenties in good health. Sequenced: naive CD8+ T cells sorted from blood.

The CDR3 nucleotides read TGTGCCAGTAGTATCTATTTCGGGGAGACCCAGTACTTC. This gives the protein CASSIYFGETQYF. The chain links TRBV19 to TRBJ2-5; the D is unclear. The germline gives CDR1 LNHDA, CDR2 SQIVND (reference sequence). The CDR3 covers 13 residues. Trimming cost V 3 bases and J 5 bases, with 10 bases left between them.